These T cell receptor beta chains were read from a single sample in a study of OX40 agonist ivuxolimab in advanced cancers. Here immunoSEQ multiplex PCR was the method, and the copy in TCRdb shows in-frame clones only, minus some. The repertoire has fewer than 85,000 clones, 82% of them found once; the top ten carry 5%. Material: CD4+ or CD8+ T cells sorted from blood, obtained in a trial of the OX40 agonist ivuxolimab. These receptor sequences come from an adult with an advanced solid tumor such as melanoma, head and neck, liver or kidney cancer. The CDR3 runs from the conserved cysteine through the conserved F or W. D genes are given only for firm matches. Part of the rows lack a size; the others show once, few, many or a class for expanded clones.

D gene | J gene | clone size | V gene | CDR3 protein | CDR3 DNA
. | TRBJ2-3 | . | TRBV2 | CASSEHNTQYF | TGTGCCAGCAGTGAACACAATACGCAGTATTTT
. | TRBJ1-4 | . | TRBV5-1 | CASSFTGYEKLFF | TGCGCCAGCAGCTTCACAGGTTATGAAAAACTGTTTTTT
. | TRBJ2-2 | . | TRBV5-4 | CASSLGTVNTGELFF | TGTGCCAGCAGCTTGGGGACAGTGAACACCGGGGAGCTGTTTTTT
. | TRBJ2-1 | . | TRBV7-9 | CASSLGTRGNEQFF | TGTGCCAGCAGCTTAGGGACCCGAGGGAATGAGCAGTTCTTC
. | TRBJ1-1 | few | TRBV6-6 | CASSFGRVRNTEAFF | TGTGCCAGCAGTTTTGGTCGGGTCAGAAACACTGAAGCTTTCTTT
TRBD1 | TRBJ1-5 | . | TRBV7-2 | CASRLQGTGNQPQHF | TGTGCCAGCAGATTACAGGGGACTGGCAATCAGCCCCAGCATTTT
. | TRBJ2-1 | . | TRBV5-1 | CASSLGVDSYNEQFF | TGCGCCAGCAGCTTAGGAGTGGACAGCTACAATGAGCAGTTCTTC
TRBD1 | TRBJ2-3 | . | TRBV5-1 | CASTYTGTGSTDTQYF | TGCGCCAGCACCTATACCGGGACAGGGAGCACAGATACGCAGTATTTT
TRBD2 | TRBJ2-2 | . | TRBV7-9 | CASSPRRGAPPGELFF | TGTGCCAGCAGCCCACGGCGGGGGGCGCCCCCCGGGGAGCTGTTTTTT
. | TRBJ2-1 | . | TRBV19 | CASSTGTAQQFF | TGTGCCAGTAGTACCGGGACCGCCCAGCAGTTCTTC
. | TRBJ2-2 | . | TRBV19 | CASNTRTGELFF | TGTGCCAGTAATACAAGGACCGGGGAGCTGTTTTTT
. | TRBJ2-3 | . | TRBV5-1 | CASSLTGTDTQYF | TGCGCCAGCAGCTTGACAGGCACAGATACGCAGTATTTT
. | TRBJ2-5 | . | TRBV2 | CASSGGPHLETQYF | TGTGCCAGCAGTGGGGGGCCCCACCTGGAGACCCAGTACTTC
. | TRBJ1-2 | once | TRBV2 | CASSVEQGSHGYTF | TGTGCCAGCAGTGTCGAACAGGGCTCCCATGGCTACACCTTC
. | TRBJ2-5 | . | TRBV6-5 | CASSYGGGETQYF | TGTGCCAGCAGTTACGGTGGGGGGGAGACCCAGTACTTC
. | TRBJ1-1 | . | TRBV15 | CATSRDLQPNTEAFF | TGTGCCACCAGCAGAGATTTACAACCTAACACTGAAGCTTTCTTT
TRBD1 | TRBJ1-6 | . | TRBV18 | CASSPEQGNSPLHF | TGTGCCAGCTCACCGGAACAGGGGAATTCACCCCTCCACTTT
TRBD2 | TRBJ2-2 | . | TRBV9 | CASSVVAGGPGELFF | TGTGCCAGCAGCGTAGTAGCGGGAGGGCCCGGGGAGCTGTTTTTT
. | TRBJ1-2 | . | TRBV29-1 | CSVAGTRHNGYTF | TGCAGCGTCGCCGGGACCAGACATAATGGCTACACCTTC
TRBD2 | TRBJ2-1 | . | TRBV5-1 | CASRPSGRRGNNEQFF | TGCGCCAGCAGACCTAGCGGGAGAAGAGGGAACAATGAGCAGTTCTTC
. | TRBJ2-5 | . | TRBV28 | CASSSAARRETQYF | TGTGCCAGCAGTAGCGCCGCCCGCCGAGAGACCCAGTACTTC
. | TRBJ2-5 | . | TRBV7-2 | CASSFNRGGGETQYF | TGTGCCAGCAGCTTTAACAGGGGAGGGGGAGAGACCCAGTACTTC
. | TRBJ2-2 | once | TRBV6-6 | CASSYSSSYTGELFF | TGTGCCAGCAGTTACTCGAGTTCATACACCGGGGAGCTGTTTTTT
TRBD1 | TRBJ1-6 | . | TRBV5-5 | CASSLGQGHYNSPLHF | TGTGCCAGCAGCCTCGGACAGGGACACTATAATTCACCCCTCCACTTT
. | TRBJ1-2 | . | TRBV28 | CASSFQGRYGYTF | TGTGCCAGCAGTTTTCAGGGTAGGTATGGCTACACCTTC